This T cell receptor beta chain was sequenced during a study of cytomegalovirus exposure and HLA in healthy donors. Turning to this clone: What it binds is unknown.

The PCR was carried out with 60 Vbeta primers and 13 Jbeta primers. The data were produced by immunoSEQ multiplex PCR, yet TCRdb's version contains in-frame clones alone and is incomplete. Among 100,000 to 150,000 clones listed, just over 70% were seen once. Study results and limitations: TCR beta chains numbering more than 150 were designated cytomegalovirus-associated. The analysis excluded some indistinguishable V segments, including TRBV6-2 and TRBV6-3.

The V gene end was trimmed by 8 bases and the J gene end by 6 bases; junction bases not matched to a gene: 10. The germline V gene has CDR1 SQVTM and CDR2 ANQGSEA. This CDR3 spans 13 amino acids. This chain connects TRBV29-1 to TRBJ1-2, with 9 nucleotides matching TRBD1. The TCR was taken from a woman aged 60 to 75 in good health and CMV-seropositive. Sequenced sample: PBMCs. The CDR3 coding sequence is TGCAGCTCGGGACAGGGACCCGCTGATGGCTACACCTTC. It specifies CSSGQGPADGYTF.